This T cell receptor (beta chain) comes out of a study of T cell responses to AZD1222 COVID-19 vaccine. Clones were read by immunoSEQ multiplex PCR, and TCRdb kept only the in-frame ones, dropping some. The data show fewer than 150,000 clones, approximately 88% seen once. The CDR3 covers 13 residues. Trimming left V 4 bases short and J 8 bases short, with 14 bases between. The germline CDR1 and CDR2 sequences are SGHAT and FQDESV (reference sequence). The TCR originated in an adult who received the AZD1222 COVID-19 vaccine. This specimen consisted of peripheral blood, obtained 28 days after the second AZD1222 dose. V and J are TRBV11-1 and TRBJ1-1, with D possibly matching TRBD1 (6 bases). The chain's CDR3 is CASSWGGRQEAFF. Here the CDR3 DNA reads TGTGCCAGCAGCTGGGGGGGCCGTCAGGAAGCTTTCTTT.